This is a list of T cell receptor beta chains from one sample in a study of early T cells in non-severe SARS-CoV-2 infection. TCRdb used MiXCR to reprocess the 5' RACE reads, holding one entry per CDR3 protein. The sample lists about 69,000 distinct CDR3 sequences, roughly a tenth occurring once. Source material: whole blood. These receptors came from an adult who was a healthcare worker with PCR-confirmed SARS-CoV-2 infection or an uninfected control (not recorded which). Each CDR3 is given with its conserved first and last residue. The D gene is left open where the match is weak. Only part of the rows carry a size: once, few, many, or a class if the clone is expanded.

.	TRBJ2-3	.	TRBV7-9	TGTGCCAGCAGCAGGGGGGACAGTAGCACAGATACGCAGTATTTT	CASSRGDSSTDTQYF
.	TRBJ2-1	many	TRBV14	TGTGCCAGCAGCCAAGATCCCCTGAGCGGAGTCTACAATGAGCAGTTCTTC	CASSQDPLSGVYNEQFF
TRBD1	TRBJ2-1	many	TRBV20-1	TGCAGTGCTAGAGAGTCCAGGGGGACAGGTCAAGAGTTCTTC	CSARESRGTGQEFF
TRBD2	TRBJ2-1	few	TRBV7-9	TGTGCCAGCAGCCAAGGGCTAGCGGGTTACAATGAGCAGTTCTTC	CASSQGLAGYNEQFF
.	TRBJ2-1	.	TRBV29-1	TGCAGCGCCACAAAGACCTACAATGAGCAGTTCTTC	CSATKTYNEQFF
.	TRBJ1-2	many	TRBV24-1	TGTGCCACCAGTGATGAGTCCGGCTACACCTTC	CATSDESGYTF
.	TRBJ1-1	.	TRBV20-1	TGCAGTGCTCCACCCCCGGCCCGGACTGAAGCTTTCTTT	CSAPPPARTEAFF
.	TRBJ2-2	.	TRBV6-1	TGTGCCAGCAGTGAAAGAGGCGGCGACACCGGGGAGCTGTTTTTT	CASSERGGDTGELFF
.	TRBJ2-1	many	TRBV14	TGTGCCAGCAGCCAACAGGACAGAGATTACAATGAGCAGTTCTTC	CASSQQDRDYNEQFF
.	TRBJ2-1	.	TRBV30	TGTGCCTGGAGTACTAGGAATGAGCAGTTCTTC	CAWSTRNEQFF
.	TRBJ1-1	few	TRBV7-6	TGTGCCAGCAGCTCCATCGGAGGGACTGAAGCTTTCTTT	CASSSIGGTEAFF
TRBD1	TRBJ2-6	.	TRBV19	TGTGCCATCAAAGACAATCACAGGGGGGCCCTCTCTGGGGCCAACGTCCTGACTTTC	CAIKDNHRGALSGANVLTF
.	TRBJ2-3	many	TRBV7-6	TGTGCCAGCAGCTTAGGGGTGGGCACAGATACGCAGTATTTT	CASSLGVGTDTQYF
TRBD1	TRBJ1-1	.	TRBV6-5	TGTGCCAGCAGCAACCGGGACAGCCCTTCCGAAGCTTTCTTT	CASSNRDSPSEAFF
.	TRBJ1-1	many	TRBV4-2	TGTGCCAGCAGCTTACGGACAAGCGCGAACACTGAAGCTTTCTTT	CASSLRTSANTEAFF
.	TRBJ2-3	few	TRBV6-2/TRBV6-3	TGTGCCAGCAGTTACTCGCCCCGGGAGCCAGATACGCAGTATTTT	CASSYSPREPDTQYF
TRBD2	TRBJ2-7	.	TRBV20-1	TGCAGTGCTAGAGACCTAGCGGAATCCTACGAGCAGTACTTC	CSARDLAESYEQYF
.	TRBJ1-2	.	TRBV18	TGTGCCAGCTCGCCCGCCCCAGGGTTGACCTATGGCTACACCTTC	CASSPAPGLTYGYTF
TRBD1	TRBJ1-1	many	TRBV20-1	TGCAGTGCTAGGTGGCAGGGGGTACGTACTGAAGCTTTCTTT	CSARWQGVRTEAFF
TRBD1	TRBJ1-6	.	TRBV7-3	TGTGCCAGCAGCTCGGACAGGGGACACAATTCACCCCTCCACTTT	CASSSDRGHNSPLHF
TRBD1	TRBJ1-6	few	TRBV28	TGTGCCAGCGACAGGGGCACTCGAAGTTCACCCCTCCACTTT	CASDRGTRSSPLHF
TRBD1	TRBJ2-5	.	TRBV5-5	TGTGCCAGCAGCACCAAGACAGGGGGCGTGATAGCGGGCGCCCAAGAGACCCAGTACTTC	CASSTKTGGVIAGAQETQYF
TRBD1	TRBJ2-7	few	TRBV10-2	TGCGCCAGCAGTTCCGGGACAGGGGACGGCGAGCAGTACTTC	CASSSGTGDGEQYF
TRBD2	TRBJ2-7	few	TRBV29-1	TGCAGCGTGGGGACTAGTCGGTCCTACGAGCAGTACTTC	CSVGTSRSYEQYF
.	TRBJ2-7	many	TRBV2	TGTGCCAGCAGTGAACGCGGGACTGTTCGGGAGCAGTACTTC	CASSERGTVREQYF
.	TRBJ2-4	many	TRBV2	TGTGCCAGCAGAACCAGCTCTATTCAGTACTTC	CASRTSSIQYF
.	TRBJ2-1	many	TRBV7-2	TGTGCCAGCAGCTCCCGCTTCGGAGGGTACAATGAGCAGTTCTTC	CASSSRFGGYNEQFF
TRBD1	TRBJ2-1	.	TRBV10-1	TGCGCCAGCGCTGACCCCGGGACAGGGAAAAATGAGCAGTTCTTC	CASADPGTGKNEQFF
TRBD2	TRBJ2-2	.	TRBV7-2	TGTGCCAGCAGCTCTAGCGGGAGAACCACCGGGGAGCTGTTTTTT	CASSSSGRTTGELFF
TRBD1	TRBJ1-5	many	TRBV4-1	TGCGCCAGCAGCCAGGAACAGGGGGCTCGGCAGCCCCAGCATTTT	CASSQEQGARQPQHF
.	TRBJ2-1	medium-sized	TRBV20-1	TGCAGTGCTAGAGATCACAGGGTGGACTCCTACAATGAGCAGTTCTTC	CSARDHRVDSYNEQFF
.	TRBJ1-1	many	TRBV29-1	TGCAGCGTGGGGGGTCAGTACAACACTGAAGCTTTCTTT	CSVGGQYNTEAFF
.	TRBJ2-2	.	TRBV10-3	TGTGCCACCAGGGAGGAGCGCACCGGGGAGCTGTTTTTT	CATREERTGELFF
.	TRBJ2-1	.	TRBV20-1	TGCAGTGCGCGGAGGAGCGAGAGAGGTCCCAATGAGCAGTTCTTC	CSARRSERGPNEQFF
.	TRBJ2-7	.	TRBV4-3	TGCGCCAGCAGCCAAGAAGGTTATGGGGGGCAGTACTTC	CASSQEGYGGQYF
.	TRBJ1-2	many	TRBV6-2/TRBV6-3	TGTGCCAGCAGTGGGGACTATGGCTACACCTTC	CASSGDYGYTF
.	TRBJ1-2	.	TRBV10-2	TGCGCCAGCAGTGAGTCTGCCAGGGGCTATGGCTACACCTTC	CASSESARGYGYTF
.	TRBJ2-1	.	TRBV4-2	TGTGCCAGCAGCCAAGTGTCCGGAGGAAGGGATGAGCAGTTCTTC	CASSQVSGGRDEQFF
.	TRBJ2-3	.	TRBV20-1	TGCAGTGCTGAGGGGGGCAGCACAGATACGCAGTATTTT	CSAEGGSTDTQYF
.	TRBJ1-4	many	TRBV6-6	TGTGCCAGCAGTTACTCGTGGGAGGCGGATATCCTTGAAAAACTGTTTTTT	CASSYSWEADILEKLFF
.	TRBJ2-1	many	TRBV29-1	TGCAGCGTCGTTGAGTGGGCCCTAAAGGATAATGAGCAGTTCTTC	CSVVEWALKDNEQFF